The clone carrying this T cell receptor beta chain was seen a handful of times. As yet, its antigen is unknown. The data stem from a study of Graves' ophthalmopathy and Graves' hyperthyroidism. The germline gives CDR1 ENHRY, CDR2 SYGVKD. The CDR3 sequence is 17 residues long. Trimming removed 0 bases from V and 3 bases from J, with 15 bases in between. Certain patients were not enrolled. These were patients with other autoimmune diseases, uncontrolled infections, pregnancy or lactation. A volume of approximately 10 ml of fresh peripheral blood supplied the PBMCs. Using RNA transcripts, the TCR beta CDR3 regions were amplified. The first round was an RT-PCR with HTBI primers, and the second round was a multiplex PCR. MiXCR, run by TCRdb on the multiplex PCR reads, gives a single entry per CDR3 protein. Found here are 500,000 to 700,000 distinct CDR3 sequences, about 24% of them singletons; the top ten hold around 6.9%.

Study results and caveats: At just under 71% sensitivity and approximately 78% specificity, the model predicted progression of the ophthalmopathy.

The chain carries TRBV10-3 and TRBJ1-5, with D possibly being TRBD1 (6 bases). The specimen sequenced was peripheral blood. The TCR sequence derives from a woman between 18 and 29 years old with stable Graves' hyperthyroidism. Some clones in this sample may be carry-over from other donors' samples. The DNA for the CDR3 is TGTGCCATCAGTGAGTCGAGAGGGGGTCTTCTCAATCAGCCCCAGCATTTT. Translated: CAISESRGGLLNQPQHF.